This passage covers 18 T cell receptor beta chains from one sample sequenced in a study of cytomegalovirus exposure and HLA in healthy donors. In the PCR, 60 Vbeta and 13 Jbeta primers were used. TCRdb's table, derived via immunoSEQ multiplex PCR, lists solely in-frame clones and lacks some. The table lists under 250,000 clones, 70% to 80% of them singletons. The sequenced sample was PBMCs. These receptor sequences come from a woman aged 25-40 years in good health and CMV-seropositive.

This clone was seen a few times. The chain couples TRBV4-1 to TRBJ2-7, with TRBD1 matching over 9 bases. With 4 bases clipped from V and 4 bases from J, the junction kept 8 bases outside the gene matches. This CDR3 is built from 15 residues. The germline gives CDR1 MGHRA, CDR2 YSYEKL. The CDR3 here is CASSLTPGQGYEQYF. CDR3 nucleotide sequence: TGCGCCAGCAGCCTCACCCCGGGACAGGGTTACGAGCAGTACTTC.

A single count supports this clone. This sequence joins TRBV5-6 and TRBJ2-2; TRBD2 is a possible D gene (5 bases). The CDR3 loop spans 18 amino acids. Deletions cut 4 bases from V and 4 bases from J, with 23 bases between. In germline, CDR1 is SGHDT, CDR2 YYEEEE. This CDR3 is CASSPRPGSLAFTGELFF. For the CDR3, the DNA is TGTGCCAGCAGCCCTCGGCCCGGATCCTTAGCGTTCACCGGGGAGCTGTTTTTT.

This rearrangement joins TRBV11-2 to TRBJ1-2; a possible D gene is TRBD1 (5 bases). The CDR3 covers 14 residues. Trimming pared 5 bases from V and 2 bases from J, leaving 12 bases between. The germline gives CDR1 SGHAT, CDR2 FQNNGV. CDR3 in DNA: TGTGCCAGCAGCCTTGACAGCCCGAACTATGGCTACACCTTC. Amino acid sequence: CASSLDSPNYGYTF.

The V and J genes are TRBV7-9 and TRBJ1-2, with 7 bases aligning to TRBD1. In germline, CDR1 is SEHNR, CDR2 FQNEAQ (reference sequence). J lost 4 bases, V lost 5 bases, and 7 bases had no gene match. The CDR3 is 14 amino acids. The CDR3: CASSELQGSYGYTF. The CDR3 DNA follows: TGTGCCAGCAGCGAATTACAGGGGTCCTATGGCTACACCTTC.

The chain employs TRBV5-1 and TRBJ1-6; 8 bases agree with TRBD1. Germline V gives CDR1 SGHRS, CDR2 YFSETQ. With V trimmed by 4 bases and J by 1 base, 10 bases remained unmatched. The CDR3 spans 18 residues. The CDR3 DNA sequence: TGCGCCAGCAGCCCCGGGACAGGCGGTTGGTCCTATAATTCACCCCTCCACTTT. The encoded protein is CASSPGTGGWSYNSPLHF.

A single count supports this clone. The chain couples TRBV5-1 to TRBJ2-7, with 8 bases aligning to TRBD1. The germline V gene has CDR1 SGHRS and CDR2 YFSETQ. The V segment lost 4 bases and the J segment 5 bases; nucleotides outside the gene matches: 8. CDR3 size: 14 residues. This CDR3 reads CASSPDRGGDEQYF. The CDR3 nucleotides are TGCGCCAGCAGCCCCGACAGGGGAGGCGACGAGCAGTACTTC.

The chain couples TRBV6-5 to TRBJ2-7, with TRBD1 matching over 9 bases. Germline V CDR1 and CDR2: MNHEY, SVGAGI. The length of the CDR3 is 14 residues. After removal of 2 bases from V and 7 bases from J, the junction contained 6 bases not matched to a gene. The CDR3 bases are TGTGCCAGCAGTTACCAGGGACAGGGATATGAGCAGTACTTC. Translating gives CASSYQGQGYEQYF.

V usage is TRBV7-9 and J usage is TRBJ1-2; 7 positions match TRBD1. V was pared by 5 bases and J by 4 bases, with 16 bases of the junction left unmatched. The CDR3 covers 17 residues. In germline, CDR1 is SEHNR, CDR2 FQNEAQ (reference sequence). The DNA of the CDR3 is TGTGCCAGCAGCCTAGTGAATCCCGGGACAGAGAGCTATGGCTACACCTTC. Its protein product is CASSLVNPGTESYGYTF. The full variable domain, completed using reference TRBV7-9 and TRBJ1-2, is DTGVSQNPRHKITKRGQNVTFRCDPISEHNRLYWYRQTLGQGPEFLTYFQNEAQLEKSRLLSDRFSAERPKGSFSTLEIQRTEQGDSAMYLCASSLVNPGTESYGYTFGSGTRLTVV.

The CDR3 protein is CSGTGDNEQFF. The CDR3 nucleotides read TGCAGCGGGACAGGGGACAATGAGCAGTTCTTC. The chain couples TRBV29-1 to TRBJ2-1, with 9 bases that match TRBD1. V lost 7 bases and J lost 5; bases outside the gene matches: 0. The germline gives CDR1 SQVTM, CDR2 ANQGSEA. The CDR3 length is 11 residues.

As for this clone: The sample holds other DNA sequences that translate to the same CDR3. CDR3 amino acids: CASQRGAENSPLHF. In DNA, the CDR3 is TGTGCTAGCCAACGTGGTGCGGAGAATTCACCCCTCCACTTT. The chain uses TRBV9 and TRBJ1-6; unclear D gene. The CDR3 has 14 amino acids. Germline lookup yields CDR1 SGDLS and CDR2 YYNGEE.

The chain has TRBV4-1 and TRBJ1-1, with 7 nucleotides matching TRBD1. J gave up 10 bases and V 4 bases, and 12 bases lay outside the gene matches. This CDR3 region has 14 residues. Germline loops: CDR1 MGHRA, CDR2 YSYEKL. CDR3 coding DNA: TGCGCCAGCAGCCGCCCCTCTGGGCAGGGGGGAGCTTTCTTT. This encodes CASSRPSGQGGAFF.

The V and J genes are TRBV29-1 and TRBJ2-2, with a possible D match to TRBD1 (6 bases). CDR1 is SQVTM and CDR2 is ANQGSEA in the germline V gene. The CDR3 is made up of 12 amino acids. Trimming shortened V by 6 bases and J by 5 bases, and 10 bases separated the two germline ends. The CDR3 region is CSVAGQTGELFF. For the CDR3, the DNA is TGCAGCGTCGCCGGACAGACCGGGGAGCTGTTTTTT.

The chain is built from TRBV6-4 and TRBJ2-5; 7 bases align to TRBD2. Trimming removed 2 bases from V and 5 bases from J; junction bases left unmatched: 5. This CDR3 spans 14 amino acids. CDR1 is MRHNA, CDR2 SNTAGT, per germline. The CDR3 loop reads CASSDGREAETQYF. As DNA, the CDR3 is TGTGCCAGCAGTGACGGGAGGGAGGCGGAGACCCAGTACTTC.

V usage is TRBV27 and J usage is TRBJ2-7, with 9 bases aligning to TRBD1. Looked up from germline, CDR1 is MNHEY and CDR2 is SMNVEV (reference sequence). CDR3 length: 16 amino acids. Trimming took 6 bases from V and 1 from J; bases not matched to a gene: 10. The CDR3 DNA reads as TGTGCCAGCAGATTACAAGGGGGACAGGGTTCCTACGAGCAGTACTTC. Protein sequence: CASRLQGGQGSYEQYF.

The CDR3 DNA reads TGTGCCAGCAGGGAAGAACAGGGTAGCAATCAGCCCCAGCATTTT. Residues: CASREEQGSNQPQHF. This chain links TRBV27 with TRBJ1-5, with D possibly matching TRBD1 (6 bases). Germline assignment: CDR1 MNHEY and CDR2 SMNVEV (reference sequence). With 6 bases removed from V and 0 bases from J, the gap between germline ends came to 12 bases. CDR3 length: 15 amino acids.

The DNA for the CDR3 is TGTGCCAGCACCCCCGGGACAGCGAACACCGGGGAGCTGTTTTTT. This sequence encodes CASTPGTANTGELFF. This sequence joins TRBV7-9 and TRBJ2-2; TRBD1 matches 7 bases. The V segment lost 7 bases and the J segment 0 bases; nucleotides outside the gene matches: 5. The CDR3 contains 15 residues. CDR1 is SEHNR, CDR2 FQNEAQ, per germline (reference sequence). The entire variable domain, with the rest obtained from reference TRBV7-9 and TRBJ2-2, is as follows: DTGVSQNPRHKITKRGQNVTFRCDPISEHNRLYWYRQTLGQGPEFLTYFQNEAQLEKSRLLSDRFSAERPKGSFSTLEIQRTEQGDSAMYLCASTPGTANTGELFFGEGSRLTVL.

The chain links TRBV11-2 to TRBJ2-7; TRBD2 aligns across 11 bases. Trimming at V came to 2 bases and at J to 4 bases, leaving 1 base not matched to a gene. The CDR3 runs 14 residues. Germline V CDR1 and CDR2: SGHAT, FQNNGV. The CDR3 bases are TGTGCCAGCAGCTTATTAGCGGGAGGGTACGAGCAGTACTTC. It translates to CASSLLAGGYEQYF. Full variable domain (outside the CDR3, taken from reference TRBV11-2 and TRBJ2-7): EAGVAQSPRYKIIEKRQSVAFWCNPISGHATLYWYQQILGQGPKLLIQFQNNGVVDDSQLPKDRFSAERLKGVDSTLKIQPAKLEDSAVYLCASSLLAGGYEQYFGPGTRLTVT.

The DNA for the CDR3 is TGCGCCAGCAGCCTCGACAGAACCACCGGGGAGCTGTTTTTT. This codes for CASSLDRTTGELFF. The genes are TRBV5-1 and TRBJ2-2, with D possibly being TRBD1 (5 bases). Germline-derived CDR1 and CDR2 are SGHRS and YFSETQ. The CDR3 extends over 14 amino acids. The V and J ends lost 4 bases and 4 bases respectively, with 11 bases between them.